Following are 25 T cell receptor beta chains from one sample sequenced in a study of blood T cell repertoires in COVID-19. Measured with immunoSEQ multiplex PCR; TCRdb has only the in-frame clones, and not every one. The table includes 150,000 to 200,000 clones, 70% to 85% detected once. The sequencing input was PBMCs or T cells enriched from blood (not recorded which). These receptors were taken from a man between 45 and 60 years old who had recovered from COVID-19.

The rearrangement joins TRBV24-1 to TRBJ2-5; TRBD1 is a possible D gene (8 bases). Germline CDR1 KGHDR, CDR2 SFDVKD. V gave up 3 bases and J gave up 7 bases, with 17 bases separating them. The CDR3 covers 15 residues. This chain's CDR3 is CATSDNRGGSWTQYF. CDR3 nucleotides: TGTGCCACCAGTGATAACAGGGGGGGGAGCTGGACCCAGTACTTC.

The rearrangement uses TRBV4-1 and TRBJ1-1; possibly TRBD1 for D (6 bases). Per the germline V gene, CDR1 is MGHRA and CDR2 is YSYEKL. The CDR3 length is 15 residues. V gave up 1 base and J gave up 0 bases, with 9 bases separating them. The CDR3 DNA follows: TGCGCCAGCAGCCAAGCCAGGGGATTGAACACTGAAGCTTTCTTT. It yields the protein CASSQARGLNTEAFF.

V usage is TRBV30 and J usage is TRBJ1-2; TRBD1 matches at 11 bases. The CDR3 totals 17 residues. V dropped 2 bases and J dropped 2; count of bases not matched to a gene: 10. Germline CDR1 and CDR2: GTSNPN and SVGIG (reference sequence). The CDR3 DNA follows: TGTGCCTGGAGTAGTGGACAGGGGGCGGCGTGGAACTATGGCTACACCTTC. This codes for CAWSSGQGAAWNYGYTF.

The V call is TRBV6-1, the J call TRBJ1-2; TRBD1 is a possible D gene (5 bases). The V gene lost 2 bases and the J gene lost 2 bases, with 12 bases spanning the gap. The V gene's germline CDR1 is MNHNS and CDR2 SASEGT. The CDR3 is 15 residues long. CDR3 sequence (DNA): TGTGCCAGCAGTGAAACACTGACAGCCAACTATGGCTACACCTTC. As protein: CASSETLTANYGYTF.

Only a few counts were recorded for this clone. The chain combines TRBV3-1 (or the pseudogene TRBV3-2) with TRBJ1-1; D perhaps matches TRBD1 (6 bases). The V gene lost 4 bases and the J gene lost 6 bases, with 12 bases spanning the gap. Germline loops: CDR1 LGHDT, CDR2 YNNKEL (reference sequence). The CDR3 contains 13 residues. CDR3 residues: CASSLRTAPEAFF. The CDR3 bases are TGTGCCAGCAGCCTGAGGACAGCTCCTGAAGCTTTCTTT.

This CDR3 reads CASSQDLTSGYNEQFF. As DNA, the CDR3 is TGTGCCAGCAGCCAAGATTTGACTAGCGGGTACAATGAGCAGTTCTTC. The genes are TRBV4-2 and TRBJ2-1; 10 bases map to TRBD2. Germline lookup yields CDR1 LGHNA and CDR2 YNFKEQ. The CDR3 runs 16 residues. J gave up 4 bases and V 0 bases, and 3 bases lay outside the gene matches.

This clone was detected a few times. V is TRBV5-4 and J is TRBJ1-2; perhaps TRBD1 as D (5 bases). Germline CDR1 reads SGHNT; CDR2 reads YYREEE (reference sequence). The germline V and J ends were trimmed by 0 bases and 3 bases, with 9 bases remaining between them. The CDR3 sequence is 14 residues long. CDR3 in DNA: TGTGCCAGCAGCTTGGGACAGCTAGACTATGGCTACACCTTC. Its translation: CASSLGQLDYGYTF.

The V gene is TRBV5-5, the J gene TRBJ1-1; D not resolved. The germline V and J ends were trimmed by 2 bases and 5 bases, with 16 bases remaining between them. CDR1 is SGHKS, CDR2 YYEKEE, per germline (reference sequence). The CDR3 runs to 15 residues. This CDR3 is CASSFFSTAGTEAFF. Written as DNA, the CDR3 is TGTGCCAGCAGCTTTTTTTCCACGGCGGGAACTGAAGCTTTCTTT.

This chain connects TRBV7-2 to TRBJ2-1, with 10 bases lining up with TRBD2. Germline V lookup: CDR1 SGHTA, CDR2 FQGNSA. V shed 0 bases, J shed 9 bases, and the junction held 14 bases outside the gene matches. This CDR3 has 18 amino acids. The CDR3, as DNA: TGTGCCAGCAGCTTAGCGGTAGCGGGGGGCCATCGTACGAGTGAGCAGTTCTTC. This sequence encodes CASSLAVAGGHRTSEQFF.

This clone was observed a few times. J is TRBJ1-1 and V is TRBV6-6; D is possibly TRBD1 (5 bases). Trimming removed 6 bases at V and 2 bases at J, with 10 bases between. The CDR3 runs to 13 residues. Germline V lookup: CDR1 MNHNY, CDR2 SVGAGI (reference sequence). The CDR3 is CASSWTPNTEAFF. CDR3 nucleotide sequence: TGTGCCAGCAGCTGGACACCTAACACTGAAGCTTTCTTT.

The rearrangement uses TRBV19 and TRBJ2-7; TRBD1 agrees at 7 bases. V dropped 1 base and J dropped 4; count of bases not matched to a gene: 1. This CDR3 is 13 amino acids long. In germline, CDR1 is LNHDA, CDR2 SQIVND (reference sequence). Written as DNA, the CDR3 is TGTGCCAGTAGTATAGGGGACAGATACGAGCAGTACTTC. Translated, it gives CASSIGDRYEQYF.

This clone was picked up a small number of times. The genes are TRBV6-6 and TRBJ2-2; a weak D match, TRBD1 (6 bases). The V and J ends lost 6 bases and 6 bases respectively, with 11 bases between them. Germline V lookup: CDR1 MNHNY, CDR2 SVGAGI (reference sequence). The CDR3 is made up of 13 amino acids. Here the CDR3 reads CASRAGESGELFF. The DNA for the CDR3 is TGTGCCAGCAGGGCAGGGGAATCCGGGGAGCTGTTTTTT.

This sequence joins TRBV25-1 and TRBJ1-5, with D perhaps matching TRBD1 (6 bases). The V gene's germline CDR1 is MGHDK and CDR2 SYGVNS. CDR3 length: 15 amino acids. Trimming took 2 bases from V and 0 from J, leaving 8 bases between them. CDR3 region: CASSEQGNSNQPQHF. The CDR3 DNA is TGTGCCAGCAGTGAACAGGGGAATAGCAATCAGCCCCAGCATTTT.

The rearrangement uses TRBV10-2 and TRBJ2-1; TRBD2 matches 8 bases. This CDR3 spans 16 amino acids. The V gene end was trimmed by 7 bases and the J gene end by 0 bases; junction bases not matched to a gene: 8. Germline V CDR1 and CDR2: WSHSY, SAAADI. CDR3 in DNA: TGCGCCAGCACCCTATTAGCGGGGCGCTCCTACAATGAGCAGTTCTTC. This sequence encodes CASTLLAGRSYNEQFF.

V and J are TRBV3-1 (or the pseudogene TRBV3-2) and TRBJ1-2, with D tentatively TRBD1 (5 bases). V shed 1 base and J shed 6 bases, with 12 bases lying between them. The CDR3 extends over 14 amino acids. The germline V gene has CDR1 LGHDT and CDR2 YNNKEL (reference sequence). CDR3 amino acids: CASSQVLREDGYTF. In DNA form, the CDR3 reads TGTGCCAGCAGCCAAGTACTCAGGGAGGATGGCTACACCTTC.

The V call is TRBV5-6, the J call TRBJ1-1; the match to TRBD1 covers 7 bases. J lost 0 bases, V lost 4 bases, and 3 bases had no gene match. The CDR3 length is 14 residues. The germline CDR1 and CDR2 sequences are SGHDT and YYEEEE. The CDR3 DNA is TGTGCCAGCAGCGTGACAGGGCTGAACACTGAAGCTTTCTTT. Amino acid sequence: CASSVTGLNTEAFF.

V is TRBV15 and J is TRBJ1-2; D might be TRBD1 (5 bases). Trimming removed 1 base at V and 4 bases at J, with 13 bases between. The CDR3 is 15 amino acids. CDR1 and CDR2 from the germline V gene are LNHNV and YYDKDF (reference sequence). CDR3 coding DNA: TGTGCCACCAGCAGAGTAAAGGGGACTTCCTATGGCTACACCTTC. This sequence encodes CATSRVKGTSYGYTF.

V is TRBV6-4 and J is TRBJ1-5; D is possibly TRBD1 (6 bases). Germline V gene sequence: CDR1 MRHNA, CDR2 SNTAGT. The CDR3 contains 14 residues. With 9 bases removed from V and 1 base from J, the gap between germline ends came to 13 bases. The CDR3 DNA reads as TGTGCCAGAAGGGGGGGCAGGAGCAATCAGCCCCAGCATTTT. This gives the protein CARRGGRSNQPQHF.

The chain carries TRBV12-5 and TRBJ2-1; D is perhaps TRBD1 (6 bases). CDR1 LGHNT and CDR2 FRNRAP come from the germline V gene. This CDR3 has 17 amino acids. Trimming stripped 6 bases from V and 3 bases from J, with 21 bases between. CDR3 nucleotides: TGTGCTAGTGGGGGTAACAGGGAGACCCCAAACTACAATGAGCAGTTCTTC. It specifies CASGGNRETPNYNEQFF.

The V and J genes are TRBV7-6 and TRBJ2-3; weak D call: TRBD2 (7 bases). Trimming removed 1 base at V and 2 bases at J, with 19 bases between. CDR1 and CDR2 (germline): SGHVS, FNYEAQ. CDR3 size: 18 residues. Here the CDR3 reads CASSLVSGGSGSTDTQYF. In DNA form, the CDR3 reads TGTGCCAGCAGCTTAGTTTCGGGGGGCTCAGGATCCACAGATACGCAGTATTTT.

The chain is built from TRBV5-1 and TRBJ1-4; unclear D gene. V was clipped by 0 bases and J by 8 bases, with 14 bases between them. This CDR3 contains 15 residues. CDR1 is SGHRS, CDR2 YFSETQ, per germline. CDR3: CASSLAGGRTEKLFF. The DNA for the CDR3 is TGCGCCAGCAGCTTGGCCGGCGGGAGAACCGAAAAACTGTTTTTT.

For the CDR3, the DNA is TGCGCCAGCAATTACCCGGGACAGGGTGTCACTGAAGCTTTCTTT. Its protein product is CASNYPGQGVTEAFF. The chain has TRBV10-2 and TRBJ1-1; 9 nucleotides line up with TRBD1. After removal of 7 bases from V and 4 bases from J, the junction contained 10 bases not matched to a gene. CDR3 size: 15 residues. Germline V gives CDR1 WSHSY, CDR2 SAAADI.

This rearrangement joins TRBV9 to TRBJ2-1; TRBD1 might be the D (7 bases). This CDR3 is built from 15 residues. The V and J ends lost 2 bases and 1 base respectively, with 10 bases between them. Germline CDR1 and CDR2: SGDLS and YYNGEE. This CDR3 is CASSVEGASYNEQFF. CDR3 in DNA: TGTGCCAGCAGCGTGGAGGGGGCATCCTACAATGAGCAGTTCTTC.

The chain recombines TRBV20-1 with TRBJ2-7; 10 nucleotides line up with TRBD2. Trimming at V came to 3 bases and at J to 3 bases, leaving 5 bases not matched to a gene. CDR1 is DFQATT and CDR2 is SNEGSKA in the germline V gene (reference sequence). The CDR3 is 14 amino acids. The CDR3 nucleotides are TGCAGTGCTAGTCGACTAGCGGGCCTCTACGAGCAGTACTTC. This gives the protein CSASRLAGLYEQYF.

CDR3 residues: CATSRDMDSYGYTF. The DNA for the CDR3 is TGTGCCACCAGCAGAGATATGGACAGCTATGGCTACACCTTC. This chain links TRBV15 with TRBJ1-2; weak D call: TRBD1 (6 bases). The length of the CDR3 is 14 residues. Trimming cost V 0 bases and J 4 bases, with 9 bases left between them. Germline values: CDR1 LNHNV, CDR2 YYDKDF (reference sequence). Looking up the rest from reference TRBV15 and TRBJ1-2 gives the full variable domain: DAMVIQNPRYQVTQFGKPVTLSCSQTLNHNVMYWYQQKSSQAPKLLFHYYDKDFNNEADTPDNFQSRRPNTSFCFLDIRSPGLGDTAMYLCATSRDMDSYGYTFGSGTRLTVV.